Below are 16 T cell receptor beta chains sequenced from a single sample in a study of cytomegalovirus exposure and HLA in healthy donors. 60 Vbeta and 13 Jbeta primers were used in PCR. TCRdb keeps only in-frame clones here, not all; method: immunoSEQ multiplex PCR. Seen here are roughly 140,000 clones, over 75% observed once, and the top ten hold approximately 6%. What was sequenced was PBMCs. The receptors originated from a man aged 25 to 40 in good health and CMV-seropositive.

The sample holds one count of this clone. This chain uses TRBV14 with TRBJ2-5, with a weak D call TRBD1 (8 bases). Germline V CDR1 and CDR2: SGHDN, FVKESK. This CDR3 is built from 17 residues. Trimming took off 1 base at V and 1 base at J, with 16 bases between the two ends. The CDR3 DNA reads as TGTGCCAGCAGCCAAGGGACAGGGAGGGGGCTCCAAGAGACCCAGTACTTC. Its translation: CASSQGTGRGLQETQYF.

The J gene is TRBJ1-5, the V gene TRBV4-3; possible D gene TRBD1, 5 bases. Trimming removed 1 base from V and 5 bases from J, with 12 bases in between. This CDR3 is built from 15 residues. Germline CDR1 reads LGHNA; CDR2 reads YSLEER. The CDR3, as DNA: TGCGCCAGCAGCCAAGGTTCGGGGGGGGATCAGCCCCAGCATTTT. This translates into CASSQGSGGDQPQHF.

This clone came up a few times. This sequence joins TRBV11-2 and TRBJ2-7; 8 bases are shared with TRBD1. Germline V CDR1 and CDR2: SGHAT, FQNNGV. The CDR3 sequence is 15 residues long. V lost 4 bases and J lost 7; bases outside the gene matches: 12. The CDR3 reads CASSSNPQGAREQYF. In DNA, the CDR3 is TGTGCCAGCAGCTCTAACCCGCAGGGGGCGAGGGAGCAGTACTTC.

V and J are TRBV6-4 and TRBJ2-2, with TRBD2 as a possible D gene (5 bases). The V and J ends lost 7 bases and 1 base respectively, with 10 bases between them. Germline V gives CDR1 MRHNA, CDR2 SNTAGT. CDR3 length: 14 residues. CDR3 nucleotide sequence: TGTGCCAGCAAAGAGGGCGAGAACACCGGGGAGCTGTTTTTT. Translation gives CASKEGENTGELFF.

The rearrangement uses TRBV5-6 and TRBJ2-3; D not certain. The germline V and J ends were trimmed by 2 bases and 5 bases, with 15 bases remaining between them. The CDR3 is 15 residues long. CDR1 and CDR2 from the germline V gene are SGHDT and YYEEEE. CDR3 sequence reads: CASSFGRSNGDTQYF. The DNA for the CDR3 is TGTGCCAGCAGCTTTGGCAGGTCCAACGGAGATACGCAGTATTTT. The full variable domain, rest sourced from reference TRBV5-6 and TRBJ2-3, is DAGVTQSPTHLIKTRGQQVTLRCSPKSGHDTVSWYQQALGQGPQFIFQYYEEEERQRGNFPDRFSGHQFPNYSSELNVNALLLGDSALYLCASSFGRSNGDTQYFGPGTRLTVL.

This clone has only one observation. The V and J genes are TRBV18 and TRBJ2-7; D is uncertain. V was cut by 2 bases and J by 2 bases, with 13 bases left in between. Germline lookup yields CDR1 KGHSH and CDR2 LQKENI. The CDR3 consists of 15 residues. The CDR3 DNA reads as TGTGCCAGCTCACCAACAGCAGCAGTAACCTACGAGCAGTACTTC. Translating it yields CASSPTAAVTYEQYF.

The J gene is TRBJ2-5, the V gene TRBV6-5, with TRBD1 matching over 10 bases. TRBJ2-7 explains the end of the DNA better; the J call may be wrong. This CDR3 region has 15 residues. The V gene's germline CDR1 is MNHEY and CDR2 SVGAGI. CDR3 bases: TGTGCCAGCAGAAGACCCGGGACAGGGGACTACGAGCAGTACTTC. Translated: CASRRPGTGDYEQYF.

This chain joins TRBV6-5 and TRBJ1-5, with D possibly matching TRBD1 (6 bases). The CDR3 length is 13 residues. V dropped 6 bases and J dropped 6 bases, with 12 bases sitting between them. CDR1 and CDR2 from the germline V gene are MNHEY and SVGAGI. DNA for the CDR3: TGTGCCAGCAGGGCGGACAGCCTTCAGCCCCAGCATTTT. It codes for CASRADSLQPQHF.

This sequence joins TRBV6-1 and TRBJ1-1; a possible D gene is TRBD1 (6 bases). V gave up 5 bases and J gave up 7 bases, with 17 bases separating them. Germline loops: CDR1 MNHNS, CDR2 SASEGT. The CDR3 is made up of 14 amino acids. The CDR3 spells CASSSRGWEGEAFF. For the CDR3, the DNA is TGTGCCAGCAGTTCAAGGGGGTGGGAAGGTGAAGCTTTCTTT.

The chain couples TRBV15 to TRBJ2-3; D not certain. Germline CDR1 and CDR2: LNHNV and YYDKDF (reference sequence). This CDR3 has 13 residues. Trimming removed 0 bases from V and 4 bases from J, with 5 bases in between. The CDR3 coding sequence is TGTGCCACCAGCAGAGATATTGCAGATACGCAGTATTTT. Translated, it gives CATSRDIADTQYF.

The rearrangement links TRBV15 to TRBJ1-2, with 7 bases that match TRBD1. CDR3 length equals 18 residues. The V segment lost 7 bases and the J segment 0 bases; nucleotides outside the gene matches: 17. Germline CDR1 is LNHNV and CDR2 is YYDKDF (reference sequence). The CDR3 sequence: CATTLQPDRVAPNYGYTF. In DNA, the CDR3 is TGTGCCACCACCCTCCAGCCAGACAGGGTGGCTCCTAACTATGGCTACACCTTC.

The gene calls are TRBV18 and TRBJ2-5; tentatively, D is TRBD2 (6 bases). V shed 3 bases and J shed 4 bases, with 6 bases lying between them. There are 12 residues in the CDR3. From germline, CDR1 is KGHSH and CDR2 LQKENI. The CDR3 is CASSPRGETQYF. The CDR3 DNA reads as TGTGCCAGCTCACCGCGGGGAGAGACCCAGTACTTC.

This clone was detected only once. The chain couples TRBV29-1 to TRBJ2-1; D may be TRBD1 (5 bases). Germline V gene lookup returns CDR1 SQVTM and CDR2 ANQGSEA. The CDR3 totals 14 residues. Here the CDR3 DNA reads TGCAGTTCCTCTCCCGCGATTGGAAGGGGTGAGCAGTTCTTC. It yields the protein CSSSPAIGRGEQFF.

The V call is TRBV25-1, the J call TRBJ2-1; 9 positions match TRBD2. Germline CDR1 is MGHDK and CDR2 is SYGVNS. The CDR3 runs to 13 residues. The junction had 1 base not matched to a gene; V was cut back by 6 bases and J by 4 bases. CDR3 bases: TGTGCCAGCAGGACTAGCGGATACAATGAGCAGTTCTTC. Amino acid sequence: CASRTSGYNEQFF.

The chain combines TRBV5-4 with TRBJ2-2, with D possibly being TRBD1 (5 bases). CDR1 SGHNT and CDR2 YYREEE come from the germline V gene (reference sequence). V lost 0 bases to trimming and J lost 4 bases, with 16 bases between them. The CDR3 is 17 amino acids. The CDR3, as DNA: TGTGCCAGCAGCTTGGTTCTAGGGGCGCGAAGCACCGGGGAGCTGTTTTTT. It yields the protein CASSLVLGARSTGELFF.

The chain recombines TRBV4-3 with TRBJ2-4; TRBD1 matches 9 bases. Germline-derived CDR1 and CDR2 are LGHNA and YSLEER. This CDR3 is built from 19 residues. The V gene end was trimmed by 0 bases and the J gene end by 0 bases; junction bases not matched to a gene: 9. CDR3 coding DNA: TGCGCCAGCAGCCAAGAATCGGGACAGGGAAAAAAAGCCAAAAACATTCAGTACTTC. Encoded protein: CASSQESGQGKKAKNIQYF.